The rows below give T cell receptor beta chains drawn from one sample of a study of T cells expressing NK-cell markers. TCRdb reanalyzed the 5' RACE reads, giving one entry per CDR3 protein sequence and no DNA. The sample is made up of roughly 380,000 distinct CDR3 sequences, and the top ten hold around 5.2% of it. The sequenced sample consisted of blood T cells: a sorted CD56 or NKG2C T cell subset, CD4+ or CD8+ T cells, or bulk PBMC T cells (not recorded which). The receptor source for this set is a man aged 18 to 69 in good health. Both conserved end residues are part of each CDR3.

CDR3 length: 14
J gene: TRBJ2-1
V gene: TRBV3-1
CDR3 protein: CASSQDKPVREQFF

CDR3 length: 14
J gene: TRBJ2-3
V gene: TRBV7-2
CDR3 protein: CASRYSDNTDTQYF

CDR3 length: 13
J gene: TRBJ2-5
V gene: TRBV7-6
CDR3 protein: CASSFGVAETQYF

CDR3 length: 14
J gene: TRBJ2-7
V gene: TRBV7-9
CDR3 protein: CASSLPGRPYEQYF

CDR3 length: 18
J gene: TRBJ2-3
V gene: TRBV4-2
CDR3 protein: CASSQTVGLAGATDTQYF

CDR3 length: 15
J gene: TRBJ2-3
V gene: TRBV20-1
CDR3 protein: CSALAETTSPDTQYF

CDR3 length: 17
J gene: TRBJ2-6
V gene: TRBV5-1
CDR3 protein: CASNTGGGSSGANVLTF

CDR3 length: 14
J gene: TRBJ1-2
V gene: TRBV28
CDR3 protein: CASHQGGNSYGYTF

CDR3 length: 13
J gene: TRBJ1-6
V gene: TRBV20-1
CDR3 protein: CSARVTQGSPLHF

CDR3 length: 15
J gene: TRBJ2-7
V gene: TRBV10-3
CDR3 protein: CAISPRLAGDYEQYF

CDR3 length: 12
J gene: TRBJ1-2
V gene: TRBV7-9
CDR3 protein: CASTRLEYGYTF

CDR3 length: 14
J gene: TRBJ2-5
V gene: TRBV29-1
CDR3 protein: CSVTDRVRGETQYF

CDR3 length: 16
J gene: TRBJ2-1
V gene: TRBV20-1
CDR3 protein: CSARGRRGGSDNEQFF

CDR3 length: 14
J gene: TRBJ1-1
V gene: TRBV2
CDR3 protein: CASSEALSGPEAFF

CDR3 length: 13
J gene: TRBJ1-2
V gene: TRBV7-2
CDR3 protein: CASGSGGGRGYTF

CDR3 length: 14
J gene: TRBJ2-3
V gene: TRBV6-1
CDR3 protein: CASSHGQGYAAQYF

CDR3 length: 12
J gene: TRBJ1-5
V gene: TRBV28
CDR3 protein: CASSSLPGAQHF

CDR3 length: 16
J gene: TRBJ1-2
V gene: TRBV5-1
CDR3 protein: CASSSAGVGPNYGYTF

CDR3 length: 15
J gene: TRBJ2-7
V gene: TRBV21-1
CDR3 protein: CASSKGGGPSYEQYF

CDR3 length: 11
J gene: TRBJ2-7
V gene: TRBV5-1
CDR3 protein: CASSHGYEQYF

CDR3 length: 13
J gene: TRBJ1-2
V gene: TRBV7-2
CDR3 protein: CASSSGARYGYTF

CDR3 length: 14
J gene: TRBJ2-7
V gene: TRBV7-9
CDR3 protein: CASSPVTGESEQYF

CDR3 length: 14
J gene: TRBJ2-7
V gene: TRBV12-3/TRBV12-4
CDR3 protein: CASSLTPNSYEQYF

CDR3 length: 16
J gene: TRBJ2-4
V gene: TRBV5-1
CDR3 protein: CASSLAPVGTGNIQYF

CDR3 length: 16
J gene: TRBJ2-1
V gene: TRBV7-6
CDR3 protein: CASSLGIRGLVNEQFF

CDR3 length: 15
J gene: TRBJ1-2
V gene: TRBV7-2
CDR3 protein: CASSSRQGGIYGYTF

CDR3 length: 15
J gene: TRBJ1-3
V gene: TRBV19
CDR3 protein: CASFPGQGTGNTIYF

CDR3 length: 15
J gene: TRBJ2-1
V gene: TRBV5-1
CDR3 protein: CASSLTPATGNEQFF

CDR3 length: 14
J gene: TRBJ1-6
V gene: TRBV20-1
CDR3 protein: CSARVGTFDSPLHF